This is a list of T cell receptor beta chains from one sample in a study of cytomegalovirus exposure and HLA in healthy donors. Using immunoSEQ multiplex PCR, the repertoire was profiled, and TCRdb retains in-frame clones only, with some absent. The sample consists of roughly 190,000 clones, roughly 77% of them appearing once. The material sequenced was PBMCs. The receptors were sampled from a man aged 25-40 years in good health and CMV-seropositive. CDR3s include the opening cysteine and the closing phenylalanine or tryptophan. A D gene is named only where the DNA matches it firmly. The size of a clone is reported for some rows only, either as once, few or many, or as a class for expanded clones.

CDR3nt: TGTGCCAGCAGCTTTACCGGGACAGGGTTAACTGAAGCTTTCTTT
CDR3aa: CASSFTGTGLTEAFF
v_gene: TRBV13
abundance: .
d_gene: TRBD1
j_gene: TRBJ1-1

CDR3nt: TGTGCCAGCAGTGCCCTGACAGGAGTGGGCTACACCTTC
CDR3aa: CASSALTGVGYTF
v_gene: TRBV6-1
abundance: few
d_gene: .
j_gene: TRBJ1-2

CDR3nt: TGTGCCAGCCGTGTCGGACAGATGAACACTGAAGCTTTCTTT
CDR3aa: CASRVGQMNTEAFF
v_gene: TRBV27
abundance: .
d_gene: .
j_gene: TRBJ1-1

CDR3nt: TGTGCCAGCACCCGGACAGGGAGTTCTGAAAAACTGTTTTTT
CDR3aa: CASTRTGSSEKLFF
v_gene: TRBV11-2
abundance: .
d_gene: TRBD1
j_gene: TRBJ1-4

CDR3nt: TGTGCCAGCAGACCTCCGGGGGTCGGAAACACCATATATTTT
CDR3aa: CASRPPGVGNTIYF
v_gene: TRBV6-1
abundance: .
d_gene: .
j_gene: TRBJ1-3

CDR3nt: TGTGCCAGCAGCGTAGTGGAGGGAGGGGCTGGAAACACCATATATTTT
CDR3aa: CASSVVEGGAGNTIYF
v_gene: TRBV9
abundance: .
d_gene: .
j_gene: TRBJ1-3

CDR3nt: TGTGCCAGCAGTGGTCAGGCCACGAGCTCCTACAATGAGCAGTTCTTC
CDR3aa: CASSGQATSSYNEQFF
v_gene: TRBV6-1
abundance: .
d_gene: .
j_gene: TRBJ2-1

CDR3nt: TGTGCCAGCAGTGTTCGACAGGGGACGAGGAACACTGAAGCTTTCTTT
CDR3aa: CASSVRQGTRNTEAFF
v_gene: TRBV6-1
abundance: .
d_gene: TRBD1
j_gene: TRBJ1-1

CDR3nt: TGTGCCAGCAGGGGCCGGGGGGAGACCCAGTACTTC
CDR3aa: CASRGRGETQYF
v_gene: TRBV6-5
abundance: .
d_gene: .
j_gene: TRBJ2-5

CDR3nt: TGTGCCAGCAGCCCGGGGACAGGGACCTCGATACGGGAGCAGTACTTC
CDR3aa: CASSPGTGTSIREQYF
v_gene: TRBV5-5
abundance: .
d_gene: TRBD1
j_gene: TRBJ2-7

CDR3nt: TGCGCCAGCAGCCCCTGGACAGGGCCTGGGGAGACCCAGTACTTC
CDR3aa: CASSPWTGPGETQYF
v_gene: TRBV5-1
abundance: .
d_gene: TRBD1
j_gene: TRBJ2-5

CDR3nt: TGTGCCAGCAGCTTTGGGCCCAGCGGGGGAACAGATACGCAGTATTTT
CDR3aa: CASSFGPSGGTDTQYF
v_gene: TRBV7-2
abundance: .
d_gene: TRBD2
j_gene: TRBJ2-3

CDR3nt: TGTGCCAGCAGTGAAGTCTCGGTGAACACTGAAGCTTTCTTT
CDR3aa: CASSEVSVNTEAFF
v_gene: TRBV6-1
abundance: .
d_gene: .
j_gene: TRBJ1-1

CDR3nt: TGCGCCAGCAGCGAGGGACAGTCGGGAGCCTATGGCTACACCTTC
CDR3aa: CASSEGQSGAYGYTF
v_gene: TRBV5-1
abundance: .
d_gene: TRBD1
j_gene: TRBJ1-2

CDR3nt: TGTGCCAGCAGCGTGATGCTCGGGGAGACCCAGTACTTC
CDR3aa: CASSVMLGETQYF
v_gene: TRBV9
abundance: few
d_gene: .
j_gene: TRBJ2-5

CDR3nt: TGCCAATCGCAGGGCCCAGAAAACATTCAGTACTTC
CDR3aa: CQSQGPENIQYF
v_gene: TRBV2
abundance: .
d_gene: .
j_gene: TRBJ2-4

CDR3nt: TGTGCCAGCAGCTTAGGCGGGAGGGGGGGGGATGAGCAGTTCTTC
CDR3aa: CASSLGGRGGDEQFF
v_gene: TRBV11-2
abundance: few
d_gene: TRBD2
j_gene: TRBJ2-1

CDR3nt: TGCGCCAGCAGCCGGGACAGGGGTGTCGGAACCTACGAGCAGTACTTC
CDR3aa: CASSRDRGVGTYEQYF
v_gene: TRBV4-3
abundance: .
d_gene: TRBD1
j_gene: TRBJ2-7

CDR3nt: TGTGCCATCGCAGGGACAGGGTCCTACGAGCAGTACTTC
CDR3aa: CAIAGTGSYEQYF
v_gene: TRBV10-3
abundance: .
d_gene: TRBD1
j_gene: TRBJ2-7

CDR3nt: TGTGCCAGCAGTGACCCATGGGACAGGAGCAATGAGCAGTTCTTC
CDR3aa: CASSDPWDRSNEQFF
v_gene: TRBV2
abundance: once
d_gene: TRBD1
j_gene: TRBJ2-1

CDR3nt: TGTGCCAGCAGAAAAGGGGGCAGTGTGGGCCTCTCTGGAAACACCATATATTTT
CDR3aa: CASRKGGSVGLSGNTIYF
v_gene: TRBV2
abundance: .
d_gene: TRBD1
j_gene: TRBJ1-3

CDR3nt: TGTTCCAGCAGCTCCCCGTATGGGACAGGTTACTACGAGCAGTACTTC
CDR3aa: CSSSSPYGTGYYEQYF
v_gene: TRBV7-9
abundance: .
d_gene: TRBD1
j_gene: TRBJ2-7

CDR3nt: TGTTCCAGCAGCCGGACTAGCGGGCTACGTTACGAGCAGTACTTC
CDR3aa: CSSSRTSGLRYEQYF
v_gene: TRBV7-9
abundance: .
d_gene: TRBD2
j_gene: TRBJ2-7

CDR3nt: TGTGCCAGCAGCGGGGCGGAGGGCCGTATAAGCAATGAGCAGTTCTTC
CDR3aa: CASSGAEGRISNEQFF
v_gene: TRBV9
abundance: .
d_gene: .
j_gene: TRBJ2-1

CDR3nt: TGTGCCAGTAGTATAATCTCAGGGGGGGAGCAGTACTTC
CDR3aa: CASSIISGGEQYF
v_gene: TRBV19
abundance: few
d_gene: .
j_gene: TRBJ2-7

CDR3nt: TGTGCCAGCAGCTTCGAGGCAGCTGAAGGGGAGCTGTTTTTT
CDR3aa: CASSFEAAEGELFF
v_gene: TRBV7-6
abundance: .
d_gene: .
j_gene: TRBJ2-2

CDR3nt: TGTGCCAGCAGCTTGGGGGCAGACTCACCCCTCCACTTT
CDR3aa: CASSLGADSPLHF
v_gene: TRBV5-4
abundance: few
d_gene: .
j_gene: TRBJ1-6

CDR3nt: TGTGCCATGGCCATCGGGGTTAGCGATGCAGCGAACACCGGGGAGCTGTTTTTT
CDR3aa: CAMAIGVSDAANTGELFF
v_gene: TRBV10-3
abundance: .
d_gene: .
j_gene: TRBJ2-2

CDR3nt: TGTGCCAGCAGTTTTACAGGGGGCTATGGCTACACCTTC
CDR3aa: CASSFTGGYGYTF
v_gene: TRBV2
abundance: .
d_gene: TRBD1
j_gene: TRBJ1-2